Below, 19 T cell receptor beta chains from the same sample are listed, as sequenced in a study of beta chain features in type 1 diabetes. Findings and caveats of the study: When Type 1 diabetes patients were examined, their TCRB CDR3s proved moderately but significantly shorter in all four CD4+ subsets.

No antigen has been identified for these receptors. The study reverse transcribed the entire isolated RNA, so it sequenced expressed TCRB transcripts. Assay used: immunoSEQ multiplex PCR; TCRdb lists only in-frame clones, some missing. The sample has some 150,000 clones, approximately 13% seen once. Sequencing was done on a sample of central memory CD4+ T cells from blood. These receptors were obtained from a man aged 18 to 30 with type 1 diabetes.

The chain recombines TRBV15 with TRBJ2-1, with 9 bases identical to TRBD2. Germline assignment: CDR1 LNHNV and CDR2 YYDKDF (reference sequence). The CDR3 is 14 amino acids. Germline trimming cut 0 bases from V and 15 bases from J; bases unmatched to any gene: 9. CDR3 DNA sequence: TGTGCCACCAGCAGAGATAGGGCGGGGGGGCCACGGTTCTTC. This sequence encodes CATSRDRAGGPRFF.

DNA of the CDR3: TGTGCCAGCAGCTTCCGGGACAGTCAAGAGACCCAGTACTTC. As protein: CASSFRDSQETQYF. The V call is TRBV5-6, the J call TRBJ2-5; 7 bases are a match to TRBD1. V lost 2 bases, J lost 2 bases, and 3 bases stayed unmatched. The CDR3 totals 14 residues. CDR1 is SGHDT, CDR2 YYEEEE, per germline.

This clone occurred once. V and J are TRBV10-3 and TRBJ2-5; 8 nucleotides match TRBD1. The assigned J gene may be wrong: the sequence end matches TRBJ2-7 better. The length of the CDR3 is 16 residues. Germline values: CDR1 ENHRY, CDR2 SYGVKD. The CDR3 DNA reads TGTGCCATCAGTGACCACAGGGGGATAAACGGGAACGAGCAGTACTTC. Protein product: CAISDHRGINGNEQYF.

The V and J genes are TRBV4-2 and TRBJ1-1, with a weak D call TRBD1 (5 bases). Germline CDR1 reads LGHNA; CDR2 reads YNFKEQ. V lost 4 bases, J lost 6 bases, and 15 bases lay in between. The CDR3 consists of 14 residues. The CDR3 spells CASSPEGRAAEAFF. The CDR3 DNA reads TGTGCCAGCAGCCCGGAGGGGAGGGCAGCTGAAGCTTTCTTT.

The sample holds many counts of this clone. The chain combines TRBV29-1 with TRBJ1-5, with D unresolved. V lost 3 bases, J lost 5 bases, and 8 bases lay in between. There are 12 residues in the CDR3. Germline lookup yields CDR1 SQVTM and CDR2 ANQGSEA. Written as DNA, the CDR3 is TGCAGCGTTGATACGGGAGATCAGCCCCAGCATTTT. Protein sequence: CSVDTGDQPQHF.

This chain links TRBV30 with TRBJ2-3, with a tentative D call TRBD2 (5 bases). Germline CDR1 is GTSNPN and CDR2 is SVGIG (reference sequence). This CDR3 is 15 amino acids long. The ends were cut back, 3 bases at V and 0 bases at J, with 13 bases in the middle. For the CDR3, the DNA is TGTGCCTGGAGATCTCTTGAGCGGAGCACAGATACGCAGTATTTT. Its protein product is CAWRSLERSTDTQYF.

This clone was counted a few times. The V gene is TRBV7-9, the J gene TRBJ1-1; D gene ambiguous. The V gene's germline CDR1 is SEHNR and CDR2 FQNEAQ (reference sequence). The CDR3 contains 14 residues. Trimming stripped 0 bases from V and 0 bases from J, with 5 bases between. The CDR3 reads CASSLASMNTEAFF. CDR3 in DNA: TGTGCCAGCAGCTTAGCCAGCATGAACACTGAAGCTTTCTTT.

This clone was observed a few times. The chain joins TRBV4-2 to TRBJ2-3; D not certain. The CDR3 is 14 amino acids. The germline V gene has CDR1 LGHNA and CDR2 YNFKEQ. The germline V and J ends were trimmed by 1 base and 4 bases, with 9 bases remaining between them. CDR3 nucleotide sequence: TGTGCCAGCAGCCAAGCCGACTGGGCAGATACGCAGTATTTT. Its protein is CASSQADWADTQYF.

Remarks on this clone: Other DNA sequences in the sample encode the same CDR3. The V call is TRBV4-2, the J call TRBJ2-1; 15 bases fit TRBD2. The germline V gene has CDR1 LGHNA and CDR2 YNFKEQ. This CDR3 region has 18 residues. V gave up 4 bases and J gave up 0 bases; unmatched junction bases: 4. The DNA of the CDR3 is TGTGCCAGCAGCCGAGGACTAGCGGGGGGGAGCTCCTACAATGAGCAGTTCTTC. As protein: CASSRGLAGGSSYNEQFF.

The chain recombines TRBV30 with TRBJ1-1; maybe TRBD1 (5 bases). There are 16 residues in the CDR3. Germline CDR1 and CDR2: GTSNPN and SVGIG (reference sequence). Trimming took off 3 bases at V and 0 bases at J, with 17 bases between the two ends. CDR3 in DNA: TGTGCCTGGAGCCCCTATTCCGGGGGATTGAACACTGAAGCTTTCTTT. The encoded protein is CAWSPYSGGLNTEAFF.

This clone was detected only a few times. The genes are TRBV6-5 and TRBJ2-3, with TRBD1 identical over 8 bases. The CDR3 extends over 15 amino acids. The junction had 4 bases not matched to a gene; V was cut back by 5 bases and J by 0 bases. Germline CDR1 is MNHEY and CDR2 is SVGAGI. The CDR3 region is CASSKGQASTDTQYF. The CDR3 DNA is TGTGCCAGCAGTAAGGGACAGGCCAGCACAGATACGCAGTATTTT.

This chain's CDR3 is CASSLRGRFTEAFF. In nucleotides, the CDR3 is TGTGCCAGCAGCTTGCGGGGGAGATTCACTGAAGCTTTCTTT. The chain uses TRBV5-6 and TRBJ1-1; tentatively, D is TRBD1 (5 bases). CDR1 is SGHDT and CDR2 is YYEEEE in the germline V gene. This CDR3 comprises 14 residues. Trimming shortened V by 1 base and J by 4 bases, and 11 bases separated the two germline ends.

The genes are TRBV4-2 and TRBJ1-5; D is possibly TRBD1 (5 bases). The V and J ends lost 0 bases and 2 bases respectively, with 11 bases between them. CDR1 and CDR2 (germline): LGHNA, YNFKEQ. This CDR3 is built from 16 residues. CDR3 in DNA: TGTGCCAGCAGCCAAGAAGGGGCAGCGGGCAATCAGCCCCAGCATTTT. This gives the protein CASSQEGAAGNQPQHF.

V and J are TRBV2 and TRBJ2-7, with no clear D. V was cut by 8 bases and J by 3 bases, with 11 bases left in between. This CDR3 region has 12 residues. The germline gives CDR1 SNHLY, CDR2 FYNNEI. The CDR3 here is CASGRYRYEQYF. CDR3 nucleotides: TGTGCCAGCGGCAGGTACCGCTACGAGCAGTACTTC.

This clone was detected ten times or more. V gene TRBV7-9 combines with J gene TRBJ2-1, with 11 bases fitting TRBD2. The germline V gene has CDR1 SEHNR and CDR2 FQNEAQ (reference sequence). V lost 5 bases and J lost 8; bases outside the gene matches: 8. The CDR3 runs to 15 residues. The CDR3 region is CASSVVTSGGDEQFF. The CDR3 nucleotides are TGTGCCAGCAGCGTAGTAACTAGCGGGGGTGATGAGCAGTTCTTC.

The chain uses TRBV20-1 and TRBJ1-1; D possibly corresponds to TRBD1 (6 bases). V was cut by 3 bases and J by 7 bases, with 9 bases left in between. Germline CDR1 reads DFQATT; CDR2 reads SNEGSKA (reference sequence). The CDR3 is 11 amino acids. This CDR3 is CSARGDIEAFF. The CDR3 DNA follows: TGCAGTGCTAGGGGGGACATTGAAGCTTTCTTT.

The V gene is TRBV29-1, the J gene TRBJ1-2; TRBD1 is a possible D gene (5 bases). CDR1 SQVTM and CDR2 ANQGSEA come from the germline V gene. The germline V and J ends were trimmed by 0 bases and 12 bases, with 17 bases remaining between them. The CDR3 sequence is 13 residues long. The CDR3 DNA sequence: TGCAGCGTTGAAGAGGCACCCCGGGGAGGGGACACCTTC. This gives the protein CSVEEAPRGGDTF. Supplemented by reference TRBV29-1 and TRBJ1-2, the full variable domain reads SAVISQKPSRDICQRGTSLTIQCQVDSQVTMMFWYRQQPGQSLTLIATANQGSEATYESGFVIDKFPISRPNLTFSTLTVSNMSPEDSSIYLCSVEEAPRGGDTFGSGTRLTVV.

There are many counts of this clone. This chain links TRBV30 with TRBJ2-5, with a possible D match to TRBD1 (6 bases). The germline gives CDR1 GTSNPN, CDR2 SVGIG (reference sequence). Between the trimmed V and J ends, which lost 1 base and 1 base, there was a span of 13 bases. The CDR3 extends over 15 amino acids. CDR3 protein: CAWSAVQGSQETQYF. CDR3 nucleotides: TGTGCCTGGAGTGCGGTACAGGGATCCCAAGAGACCCAGTACTTC.

In this sample, this clone turned up a few times. The chain is built from TRBV5-1 and TRBJ2-5; D call uncertain. CDR1 and CDR2 (germline): SGHRS, YFSETQ. V gave up 2 bases and J gave up 4 bases, with 9 bases separating them. The CDR3 sequence is 13 residues long. The CDR3 here is CASSFEAGETQYF. CDR3 DNA sequence: TGCGCCAGCAGCTTTGAGGCCGGAGAGACCCAGTACTTC.